This T cell receptor (beta chain) emerged from a study of blood T cell repertoires in COVID-19. Study at large: Sources were T cells, B-cell-depleted T cells, or PBMCs; the material itself was cDNA or gDNA.

CDR3 length: 17 amino acids. The V segment lost 0 bases and the J segment 4 bases; nucleotides outside the gene matches: 9. Germline V gene lookup returns CDR1 LGHNA and CDR2 YNFKEQ. As processed by the authors: Amplifying reference gene primers gave estimates of nucleated cell counts. Profiling relied on immunoSEQ multiplex PCR, and the TCRdb table lists in-frame clones only, not all of them. Clonal size and the V and J genes are those of that table, whereas D and trimming came from the DNA. The table includes about 150,000 clones, more than 85% detected once. The source material was peripheral blood. The origin of this receptor is a woman between 65 and 79 years old with acute or convalescent COVID-19. The chain recombines TRBV4-2 with TRBJ2-3; 8 nucleotides align to TRBD2. DNA of the CDR3: TGTGCCAGCAGCCAAGATTTGGGGTTAGCGGGGCCAGATACGCAGTATTTT. Protein sequence: CASSQDLGLAGPDTQYF.